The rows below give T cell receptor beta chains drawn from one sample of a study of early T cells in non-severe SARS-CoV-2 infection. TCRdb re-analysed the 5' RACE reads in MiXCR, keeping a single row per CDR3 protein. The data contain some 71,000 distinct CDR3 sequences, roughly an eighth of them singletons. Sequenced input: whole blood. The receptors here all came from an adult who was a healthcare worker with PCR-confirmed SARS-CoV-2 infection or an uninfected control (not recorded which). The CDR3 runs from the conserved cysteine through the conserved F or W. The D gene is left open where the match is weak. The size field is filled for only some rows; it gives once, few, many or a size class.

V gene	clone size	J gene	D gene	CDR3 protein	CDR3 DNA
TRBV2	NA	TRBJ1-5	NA	CASSEEGAVNQPQHF	TGTGCCAGCAGTGAGGAAGGGGCCGTTAATCAGCCCCAGCATTTT
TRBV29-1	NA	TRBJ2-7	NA	CSDSWRRSHEQYF	TGCAGCGACTCTTGGCGAAGGAGCCACGAGCAGTACTTC
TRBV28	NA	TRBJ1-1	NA	CASSLAAARTPEAFF	TGTGCCAGCAGTTTAGCCGCTGCGAGGACCCCTGAAGCTTTCTTT
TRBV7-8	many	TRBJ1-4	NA	CASSLVPAQGEKLFF	TGTGCCAGCAGCTTAGTTCCGGCCCAAGGAGAAAAACTGTTTTTT
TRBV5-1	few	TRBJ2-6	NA	CASSLAQGSGANVLTF	TGCGCCAGCAGCTTGGCCCAGGGTTCTGGGGCCAACGTCCTGACTTTC
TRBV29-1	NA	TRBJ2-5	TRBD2	CSVTPAGAKETQYF	TGCAGCGTTACCCCAGCGGGGGCGAAAGAGACCCAGTACTTC
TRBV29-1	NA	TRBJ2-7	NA	CSVVLGLRGYEQYF	TGCAGCGTTGTGTTGGGACTTCGGGGCTACGAGCAGTACTTC
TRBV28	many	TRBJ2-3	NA	CASSSGLFPSTDTQYF	TGTGCCAGCAGCTCCGGACTATTCCCTTCCACAGATACGCAGTATTTT
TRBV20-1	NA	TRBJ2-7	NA	CSAFQDTNYEQYF	TGCAGTGCTTTCCAAGACACGAACTACGAGCAGTACTTC
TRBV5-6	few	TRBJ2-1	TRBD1	CASSLEGDRTRRGQFF	TGTGCCAGCAGCTTGGAAGGGGACAGGACCCGTAGGGGGCAGTTCTTC
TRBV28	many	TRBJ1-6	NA	CASSANSPLHF	TGTGCCAGCTCGGCGAATTCACCCCTCCACTTT
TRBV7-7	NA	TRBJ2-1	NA	CASSLDSFNEQFF	TGTGCCAGCAGCTTAGACTCTTTCAATGAGCAGTTCTTC
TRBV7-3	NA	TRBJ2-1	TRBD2	CASSPSGGYNNEQFF	TGTGCCAGCAGCCCCAGCGGGGGTTATAACAATGAGCAGTTCTTC
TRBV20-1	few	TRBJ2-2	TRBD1	CSASAGGQGELFF	TGCAGTGCTAGCGCAGGGGGCCAAGGGGAGCTGTTTTTT
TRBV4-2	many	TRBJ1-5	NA	CASSHGRNNQPQHF	TGTGCCAGCAGCCACGGACGGAATAATCAGCCCCAGCATTTT
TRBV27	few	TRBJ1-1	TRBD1	CASGYFGGQEVISEAFF	TGTGCCAGCGGCTACTTTGGGGGACAGGAGGTAATTTCCGAAGCTTTCTTT
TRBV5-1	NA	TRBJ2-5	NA	CASSNPSEETQYF	TGCGCCAGCAGCAACCCGTCAGAAGAGACCCAGTACTTC
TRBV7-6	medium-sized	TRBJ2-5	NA	CASSLERVNSQYF	TGTGCCAGCAGCTTAGAGCGTGTGAACTCCCAATACTTC
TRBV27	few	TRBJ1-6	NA	CASTWGAESPLHF	TGTGCCAGCACATGGGGGGCCGAATCACCCCTCCACTTT
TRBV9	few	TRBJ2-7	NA	CASAPTARTDEQYF	TGTGCCAGCGCCCCTACGGCTAGGACGGACGAGCAGTACTTC
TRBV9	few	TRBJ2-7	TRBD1	CASGKAGGYEQYF	TGTGCCAGCGGTAAGGCAGGGGGCTACGAGCAGTACTTC
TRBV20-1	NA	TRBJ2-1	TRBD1	CSARPDRGDNEQFF	TGCAGTGCTAGACCCGACAGGGGTGACAATGAGCAGTTCTTC